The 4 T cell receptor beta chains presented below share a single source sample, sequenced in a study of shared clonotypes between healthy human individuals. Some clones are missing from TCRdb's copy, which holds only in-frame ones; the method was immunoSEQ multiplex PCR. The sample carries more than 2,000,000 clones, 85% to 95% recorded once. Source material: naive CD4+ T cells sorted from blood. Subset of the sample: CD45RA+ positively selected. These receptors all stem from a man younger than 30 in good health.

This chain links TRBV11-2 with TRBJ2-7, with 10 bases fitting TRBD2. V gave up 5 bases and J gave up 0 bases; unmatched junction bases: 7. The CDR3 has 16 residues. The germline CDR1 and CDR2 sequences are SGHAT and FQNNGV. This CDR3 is CASSPLTSGNSYEQYF. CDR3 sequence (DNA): TGTGCCAGCAGCCCTCTAACTAGCGGGAACTCCTACGAGCAGTACTTC.

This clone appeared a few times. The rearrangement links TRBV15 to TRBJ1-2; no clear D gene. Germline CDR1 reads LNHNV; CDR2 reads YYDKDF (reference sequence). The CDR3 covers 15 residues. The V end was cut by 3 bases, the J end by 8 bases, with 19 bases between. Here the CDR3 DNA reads TGTGCCACCAGCAGTACCTCCCAGATAGGTTGGGGCTACACCTTC. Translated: CATSSTSQIGWGYTF.

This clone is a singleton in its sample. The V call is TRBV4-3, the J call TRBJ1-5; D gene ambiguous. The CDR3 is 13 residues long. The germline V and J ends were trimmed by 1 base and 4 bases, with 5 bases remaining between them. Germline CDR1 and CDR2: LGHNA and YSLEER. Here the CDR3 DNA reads TGCGCCAGCAGCCAAGCTCAGAATCAGCCCCAGCATTTT. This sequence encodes CASSQAQNQPQHF.

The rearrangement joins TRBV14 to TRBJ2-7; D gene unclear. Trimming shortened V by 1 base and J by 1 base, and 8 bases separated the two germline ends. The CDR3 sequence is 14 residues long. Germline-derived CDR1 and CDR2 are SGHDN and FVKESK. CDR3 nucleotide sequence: TGTGCCAGCAGCCAAGTATACGGATCCTACGAGCAGTACTTC. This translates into CASSQVYGSYEQYF.